This paragraph reports one TCR beta chain. What it binds is not known. The entry originates in a study of long-term antiretroviral therapy in people with HIV. Study-level findings and limits: It was observed that HIV repertoires exhibited narrower CDR3 length ranges than controls.

The immunoSEQ assay was v3.0, run at survey level. Data came from immunoSEQ multiplex PCR; TCRdb stores just in-frame clones and leaves some out. The table has under 45,000 clones, 90% to 95% seen once. The CDR3 is made up of 13 amino acids. The junction had 5 bases not matched to a gene; V was cut back by 5 bases and J by 8 bases. Per the germline V gene, CDR1 is LNHDA and CDR2 is SQIVND (reference sequence). Each specimen consisted of about 1-10 million cryopreserved PBMC prior to extraction of DNA. This sequence originates from a woman aged 45-65 years with HIV. Sample: unsorted PBMCs, taken about 5.1 years after starting antiretroviral therapy. V usage is TRBV19 and J usage is TRBJ1-1, with 10 bases identical to TRBD1. CDR3 sequence: CASSGTGVGEAFF. The CDR3 DNA sequence: TGTGCCAGTAGTGGGACAGGGGTCGGGGAAGCTTTCTTT. The variable domain in full, with the rest retrieved from reference TRBV19 and TRBJ1-1, is DGGITQSPKYLFRKEGQNVTLSCEQNLNHDAMYWYRQDPGQGLRLIYYSQIVNDFQKGDIAEGYSVSREKKESFPLTVTSAQKNPTAFYLCASSGTGVGEAFFGQGTRLTVV.